The clone carrying this TCR beta chain was recorded a few times. The antigen is unknown. This entry belongs to a study of T cell repertoires in cytomegalovirus infection. Across the whole study: CMV epitopes that were recently identified and HLA-C-restricted were used alongside well-studied HLA-B-restricted ones. It can be stated that public TCR beta signatures indicated CMV infection as well as a matching HLA type.

Germline assignment: CDR1 MGHDK and CDR2 SYGVNS. This CDR3 region has 13 residues. Trimming cost V 3 bases and J 5 bases; bases outside gene matches: 4. TCRdb ran MiXCR on the reads and lists one entry per CDR3 protein. The table has 100,000 to 150,000 distinct CDR3 sequences, around 30% seen once. Study-wide points: The study found HLA-C-restricted CMV-specific TCR beta clonotypes dominating the ex vivo response.

The chain has TRBV25-1 and TRBJ2-7; 7 positions agree with TRBD2. The sequence was obtained from a human donor in good health (CMV status not recorded). Some clones in this sample may be carry-over from other donors' samples. The sequencing here drew on CD8+ T cells from cultured PBMCs, taken from culture after CMV antigen stimulation. The CDR3 region is CASSDGGLDEQYF. The CDR3 DNA follows: TGTGCCAGCAGTGATGGTGGACTAGACGAGCAGTACTTC.